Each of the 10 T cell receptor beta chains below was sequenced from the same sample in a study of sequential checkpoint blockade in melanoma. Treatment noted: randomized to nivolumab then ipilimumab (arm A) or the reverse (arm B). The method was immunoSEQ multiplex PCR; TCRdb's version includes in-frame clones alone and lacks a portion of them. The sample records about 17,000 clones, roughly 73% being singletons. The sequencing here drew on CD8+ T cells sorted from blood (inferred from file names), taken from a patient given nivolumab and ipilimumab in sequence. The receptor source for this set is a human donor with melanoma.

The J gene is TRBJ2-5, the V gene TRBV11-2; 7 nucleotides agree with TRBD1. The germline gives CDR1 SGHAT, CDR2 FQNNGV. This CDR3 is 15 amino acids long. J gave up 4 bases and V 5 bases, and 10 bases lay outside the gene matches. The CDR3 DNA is TGTGCCAGCAGCCTCTACCGAGGGGGCGTAGAGACCCAGTACTTC. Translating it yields CASSLYRGGVETQYF.

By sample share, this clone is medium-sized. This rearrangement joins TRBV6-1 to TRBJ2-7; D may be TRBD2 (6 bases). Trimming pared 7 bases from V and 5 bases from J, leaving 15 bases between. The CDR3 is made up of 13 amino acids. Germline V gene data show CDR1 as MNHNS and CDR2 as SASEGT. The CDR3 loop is CASINAGGNEQYF. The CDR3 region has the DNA TGTGCCAGCATCAATGCCGGGGGTAACGAGCAGTACTTC.

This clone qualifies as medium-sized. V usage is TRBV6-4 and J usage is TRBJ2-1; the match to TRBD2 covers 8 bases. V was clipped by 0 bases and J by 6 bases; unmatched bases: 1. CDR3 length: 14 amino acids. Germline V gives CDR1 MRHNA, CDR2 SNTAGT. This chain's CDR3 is CASSDSGTSNEQFF. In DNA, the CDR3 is TGTGCCAGCAGTGACTCCGGGACTAGCAATGAGCAGTTCTTC.

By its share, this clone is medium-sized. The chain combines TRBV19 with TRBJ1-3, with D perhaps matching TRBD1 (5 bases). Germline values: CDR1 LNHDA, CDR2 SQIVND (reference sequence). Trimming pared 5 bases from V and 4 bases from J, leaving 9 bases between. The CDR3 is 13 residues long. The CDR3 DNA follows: TGTGCCAGTAGTTGGACATACGGAAACACCATATATTTT. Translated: CASSWTYGNTIYF.

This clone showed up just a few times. In nucleotides, the CDR3 is TGTGCCAGCAGCCATTCCAACGAGCAGTACTTC. This encodes CASSHSNEQYF. The rearrangement joins TRBV5-8 to TRBJ2-7; D unresolved. Trimming shortened V by 4 bases and J by 5 bases, and 7 bases separated the two germline ends. CDR1 SGHTS and CDR2 YDEGEE come from the germline V gene. This CDR3 has 11 residues.

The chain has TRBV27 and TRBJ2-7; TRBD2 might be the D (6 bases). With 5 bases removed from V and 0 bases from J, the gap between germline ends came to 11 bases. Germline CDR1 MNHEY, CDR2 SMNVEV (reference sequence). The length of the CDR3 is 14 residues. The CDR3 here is CASSLSGSSYEQYV. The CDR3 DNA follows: TGTGCCAGCAGTCTGTCCGGGAGCTCCTACGAGCAGTACGTC.

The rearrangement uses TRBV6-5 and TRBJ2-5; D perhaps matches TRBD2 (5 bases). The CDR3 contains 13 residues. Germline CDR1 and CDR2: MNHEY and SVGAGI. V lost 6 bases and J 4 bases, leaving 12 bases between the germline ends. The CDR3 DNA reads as TGTGCCAGCAGCCTAGATGGAGGAGAGACCCAGTACTTC. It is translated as CASSLDGGETQYF.

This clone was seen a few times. CDR3 sequence reads: CASSSRDRVTEAFF. The CDR3 bases are TGTGCCAGCAGCTCCCGGGACAGGGTCACTGAAGCTTTCTTT. The V gene is TRBV7-6, the J gene TRBJ1-1; TRBD1 agrees at 9 bases. Germline CDR1 and CDR2: SGHVS and FNYEAQ. CDR3 length: 14 amino acids. With V trimmed by 4 bases and J by 4 bases, 4 bases remained unmatched.

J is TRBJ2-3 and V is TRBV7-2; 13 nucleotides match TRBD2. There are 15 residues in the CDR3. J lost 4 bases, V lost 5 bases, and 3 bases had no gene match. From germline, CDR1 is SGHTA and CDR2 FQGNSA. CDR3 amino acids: CASSTSGGAADTQYF. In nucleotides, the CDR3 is TGTGCCAGCAGCACTAGCGGGGGGGCCGCAGATACGCAGTATTTT.

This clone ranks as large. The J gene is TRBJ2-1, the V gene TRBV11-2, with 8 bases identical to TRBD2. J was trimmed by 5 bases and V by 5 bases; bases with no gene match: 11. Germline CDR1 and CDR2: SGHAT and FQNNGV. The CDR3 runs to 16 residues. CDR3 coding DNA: TGTGCCAGCAGCGCACTAGCGGTACCTGATAACAATGAGCAGTTCTTC. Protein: CASSALAVPDNNEQFF.